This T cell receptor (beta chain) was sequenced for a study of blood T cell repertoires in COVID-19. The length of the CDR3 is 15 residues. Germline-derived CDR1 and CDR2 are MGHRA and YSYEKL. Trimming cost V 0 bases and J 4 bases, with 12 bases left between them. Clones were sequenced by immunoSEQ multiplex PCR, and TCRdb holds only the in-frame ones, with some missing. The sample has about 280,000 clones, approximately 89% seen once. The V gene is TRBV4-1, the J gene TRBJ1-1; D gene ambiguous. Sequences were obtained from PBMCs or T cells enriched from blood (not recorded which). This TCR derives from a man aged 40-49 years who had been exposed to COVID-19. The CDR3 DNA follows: TGCGCCAGCAGCCAAGAAAGACGGCAGGCCACTGAAGCTTTCTTT. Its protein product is CASSQERRQATEAFF.